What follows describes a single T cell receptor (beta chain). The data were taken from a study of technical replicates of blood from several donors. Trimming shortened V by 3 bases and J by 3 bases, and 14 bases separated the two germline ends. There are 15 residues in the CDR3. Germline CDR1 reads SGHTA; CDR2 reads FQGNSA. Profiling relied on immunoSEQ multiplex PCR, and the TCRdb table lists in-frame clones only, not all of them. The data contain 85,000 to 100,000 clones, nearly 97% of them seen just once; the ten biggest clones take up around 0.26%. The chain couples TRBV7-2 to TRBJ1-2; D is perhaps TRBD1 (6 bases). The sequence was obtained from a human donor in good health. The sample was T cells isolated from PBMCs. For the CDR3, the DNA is TGTGCCAGCAGCTTGTCCACAGGGAGCTACTATGGCTACACCTTC. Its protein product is CASSLSTGSYYGYTF.